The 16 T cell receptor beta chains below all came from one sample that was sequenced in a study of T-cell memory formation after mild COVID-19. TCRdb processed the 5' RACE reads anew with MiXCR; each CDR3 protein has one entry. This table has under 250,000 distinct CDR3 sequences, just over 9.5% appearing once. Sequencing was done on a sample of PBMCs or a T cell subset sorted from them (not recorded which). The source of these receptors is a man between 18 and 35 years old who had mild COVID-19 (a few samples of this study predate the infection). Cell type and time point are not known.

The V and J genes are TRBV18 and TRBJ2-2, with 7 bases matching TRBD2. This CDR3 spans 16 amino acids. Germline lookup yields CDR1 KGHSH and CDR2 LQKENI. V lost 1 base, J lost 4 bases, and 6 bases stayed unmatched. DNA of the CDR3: TGTGCCAGCTCACCACAGCGGGACCCACTCACCGGGGAGCTGTTTTTT. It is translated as CASSPQRDPLTGELFF.

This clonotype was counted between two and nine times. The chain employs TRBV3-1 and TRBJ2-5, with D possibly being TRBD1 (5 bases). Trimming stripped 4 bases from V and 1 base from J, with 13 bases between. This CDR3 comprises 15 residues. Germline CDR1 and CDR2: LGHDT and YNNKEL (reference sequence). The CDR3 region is CASSPVWQGQETQYF. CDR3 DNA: TGTGCCAGCAGCCCGGTGTGGCAGGGCCAAGAGACCCAGTACTTC.

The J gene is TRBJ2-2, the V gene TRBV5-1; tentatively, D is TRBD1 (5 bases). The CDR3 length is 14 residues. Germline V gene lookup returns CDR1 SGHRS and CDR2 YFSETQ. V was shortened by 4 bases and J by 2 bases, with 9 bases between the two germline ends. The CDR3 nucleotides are TGCGCCAGCAGCCCGACAGCCAACACCGGGGAGCTGTTTTTT. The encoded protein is CASSPTANTGELFF.

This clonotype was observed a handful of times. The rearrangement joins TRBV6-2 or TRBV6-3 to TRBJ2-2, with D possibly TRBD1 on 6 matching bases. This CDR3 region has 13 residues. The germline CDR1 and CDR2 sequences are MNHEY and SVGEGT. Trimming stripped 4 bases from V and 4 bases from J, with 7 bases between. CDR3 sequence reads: CASSWTVTGELFF. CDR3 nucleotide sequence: TGTGCCAGCAGTTGGACAGTCACCGGGGAGCTGTTTTTT.

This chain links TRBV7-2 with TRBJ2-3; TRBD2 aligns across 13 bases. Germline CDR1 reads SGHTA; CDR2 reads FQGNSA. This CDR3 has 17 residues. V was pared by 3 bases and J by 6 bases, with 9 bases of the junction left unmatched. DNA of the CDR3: TGTGCCAGCAGCTTCCGGACTAGCGGGGGCCCCCAGGATACGCAGTATTTT. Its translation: CASSFRTSGGPQDTQYF. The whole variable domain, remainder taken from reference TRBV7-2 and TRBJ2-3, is GAGVSQSPSNKVTEKGKDVELRCDPISGHTALYWYRQSLGQGLEFLIYFQGNSAPDKSGLPSDRFSAERTGGSVSTLTIQRTQQEDSAVYLCASSFRTSGGPQDTQYFGPGTRLTVL.

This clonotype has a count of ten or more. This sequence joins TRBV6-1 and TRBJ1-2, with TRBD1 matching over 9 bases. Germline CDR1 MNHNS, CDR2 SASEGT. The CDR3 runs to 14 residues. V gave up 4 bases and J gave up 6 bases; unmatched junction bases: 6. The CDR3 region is CASSVLQGAHGYTF. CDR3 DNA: TGTGCCAGCAGTGTCTTACAGGGGGCCCATGGCTACACCTTC.

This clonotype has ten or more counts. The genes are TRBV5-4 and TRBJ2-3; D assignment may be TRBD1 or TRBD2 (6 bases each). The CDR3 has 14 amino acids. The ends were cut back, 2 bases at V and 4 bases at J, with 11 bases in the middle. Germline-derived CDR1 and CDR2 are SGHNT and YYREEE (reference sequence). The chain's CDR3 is CASSFRGGPDTQYF. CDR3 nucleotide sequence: TGTGCCAGCAGCTTCAGGGGAGGACCAGATACGCAGTATTTT.

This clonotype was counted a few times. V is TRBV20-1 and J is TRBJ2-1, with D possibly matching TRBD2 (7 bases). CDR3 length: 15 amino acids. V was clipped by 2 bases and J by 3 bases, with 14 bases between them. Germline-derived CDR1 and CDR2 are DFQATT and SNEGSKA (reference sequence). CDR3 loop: CSARSRGAGYNEQFF. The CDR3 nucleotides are TGCAGTGCTAGATCCCGGGGGGCCGGCTACAATGAGCAGTTCTTC.

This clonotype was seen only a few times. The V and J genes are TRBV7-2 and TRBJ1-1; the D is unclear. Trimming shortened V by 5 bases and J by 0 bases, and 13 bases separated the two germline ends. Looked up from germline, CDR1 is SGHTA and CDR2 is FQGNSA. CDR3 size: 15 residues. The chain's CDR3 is CASSVPGHMNTEAFF. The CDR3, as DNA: TGTGCCAGCAGCGTCCCAGGCCACATGAACACTGAAGCTTTCTTT.

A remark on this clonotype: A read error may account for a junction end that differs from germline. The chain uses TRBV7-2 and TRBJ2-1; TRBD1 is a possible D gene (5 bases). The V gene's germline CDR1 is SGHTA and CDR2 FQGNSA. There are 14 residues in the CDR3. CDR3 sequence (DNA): TGTGCCAGCAGCTCTCCGCCAGGGTTTAATGAGCAGTTATTC. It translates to CASSSPPGFNEQLF.

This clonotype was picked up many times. CDR3 sequence reads: CASSSPGQADTQYF. The CDR3, as DNA: TGTGCCAGCAGTTCCCCCGGGCAGGCAGATACGCAGTATTTT. The chain recombines TRBV28 with TRBJ2-3; D unclear. V was clipped by 4 bases and J by 4 bases, with 12 bases between them. Germline V gives CDR1 MDHEN, CDR2 SYDVKM. The CDR3 covers 14 residues.

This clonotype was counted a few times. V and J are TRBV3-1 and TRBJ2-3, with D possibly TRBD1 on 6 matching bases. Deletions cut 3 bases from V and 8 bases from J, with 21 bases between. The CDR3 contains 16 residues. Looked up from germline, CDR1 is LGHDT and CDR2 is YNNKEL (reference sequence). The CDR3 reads CASSHHVQGSYGTQYF. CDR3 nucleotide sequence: TGTGCCAGCAGCCACCATGTCCAGGGGTCCTATGGTACGCAGTATTTT.

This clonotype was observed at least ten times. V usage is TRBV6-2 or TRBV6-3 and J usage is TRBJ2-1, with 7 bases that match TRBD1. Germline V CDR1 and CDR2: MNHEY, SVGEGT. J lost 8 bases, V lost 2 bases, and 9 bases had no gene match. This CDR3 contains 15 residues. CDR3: CASSYGVQGMYEQFF. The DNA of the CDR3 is TGTGCCAGCAGTTACGGCGTACAGGGGATGTATGAGCAGTTCTTC.

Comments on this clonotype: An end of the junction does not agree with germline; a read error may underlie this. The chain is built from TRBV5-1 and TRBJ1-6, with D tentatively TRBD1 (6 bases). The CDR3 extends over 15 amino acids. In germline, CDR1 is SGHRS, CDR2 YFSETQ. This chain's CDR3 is CANSPSGASNSPLHF. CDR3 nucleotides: TGCGCCAACAGCCCTTCGGGGGCAAGTAATTCACCCCTCCACTTT.

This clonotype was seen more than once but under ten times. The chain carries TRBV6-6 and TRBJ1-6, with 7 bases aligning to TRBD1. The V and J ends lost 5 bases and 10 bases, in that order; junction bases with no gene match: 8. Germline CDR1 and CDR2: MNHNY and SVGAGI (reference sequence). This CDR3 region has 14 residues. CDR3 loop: CASSEGDRRSPLHF. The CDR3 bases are TGTGCCAGCAGTGAGGGGGACAGACGGTCACCCCTCCACTTT.

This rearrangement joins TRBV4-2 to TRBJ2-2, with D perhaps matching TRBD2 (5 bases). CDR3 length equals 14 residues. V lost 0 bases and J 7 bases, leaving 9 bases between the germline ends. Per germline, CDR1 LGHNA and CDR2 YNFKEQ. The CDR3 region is CASSQEVSVGELFF. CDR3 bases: TGTGCCAGCAGCCAAGAAGTTAGCGTCGGGGAGCTGTTTTTT.